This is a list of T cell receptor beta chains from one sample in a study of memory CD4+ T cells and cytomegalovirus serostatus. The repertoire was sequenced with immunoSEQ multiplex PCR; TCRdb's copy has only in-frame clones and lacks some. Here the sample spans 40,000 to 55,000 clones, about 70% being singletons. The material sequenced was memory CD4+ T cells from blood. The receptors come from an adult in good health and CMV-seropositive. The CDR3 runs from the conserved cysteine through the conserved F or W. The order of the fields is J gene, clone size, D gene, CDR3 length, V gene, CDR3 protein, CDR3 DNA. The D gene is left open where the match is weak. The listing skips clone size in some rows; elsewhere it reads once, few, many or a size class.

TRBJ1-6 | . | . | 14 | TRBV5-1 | CARAGVPYNSPLHF | TGCGCCAGGGCAGGGGTCCCCTATAATTCACCCCTCCACTTT
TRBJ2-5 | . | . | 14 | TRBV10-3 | CAISESRGKETQYF | TGTGCCATCAGTGAGTCGCGAGGTAAAGAGACCCAGTACTTC
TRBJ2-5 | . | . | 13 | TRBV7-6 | CASSFQQQETQYF | TGTGCCAGCAGCTTCCAACAGCAAGAGACCCAGTACTTC
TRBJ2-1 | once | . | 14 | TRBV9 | CASEMSGSYNEQFF | TGTGCCTCCGAGATGTCAGGGTCCTACAATGAGCAGTTCTTC
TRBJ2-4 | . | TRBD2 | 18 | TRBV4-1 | CASSQATSGGGTKNIQYF | TGCGCCAGCAGCCAAGCTACTAGCGGTGGGGGAACCAAAAACATTCAGTACTTC
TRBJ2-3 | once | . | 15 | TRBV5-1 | CASVASGTRTDTQYF | TGCGCCAGCGTGGCCTCAGGGACCCGCACAGATACGCAGTATTTT
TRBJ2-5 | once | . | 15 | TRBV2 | CASSESLVLQETQYF | TGTGCCAGCAGTGAAAGCTTGGTCCTCCAAGAGACCCAGTACTTC
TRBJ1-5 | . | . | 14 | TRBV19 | CASRWTDSNQPQHF | TGTGCCAGTAGATGGACGGATAGCAATCAGCCCCAGCATTTT
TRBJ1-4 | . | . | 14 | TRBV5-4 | CASSSLSSTEKLFF | TGTGCCAGCAGCTCCCTGTCCTCAACGGAAAAACTGTTTTTT
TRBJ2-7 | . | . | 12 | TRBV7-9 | CASSRQAYEQYF | TGTGCCAGCAGCAGACAGGCGTACGAGCAGTACTTC
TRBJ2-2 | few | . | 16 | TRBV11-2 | CASSLVWEKNTGELFF | TGTGCCAGCAGCTTAGTGTGGGAAAAGAACACCGGGGAGCTGTTTTTT
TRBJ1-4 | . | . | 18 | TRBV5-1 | CASSLYDGGGRGNEKLFF | TGCGCCAGCAGCTTGTATGACGGGGGCGGCCGGGGGAATGAAAAACTGTTTTTT
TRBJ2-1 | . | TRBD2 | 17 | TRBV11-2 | CASSSRGGSGTYNEQFF | TGTGCCAGCAGCTCCCGCGGGGGTAGCGGAACCTACAATGAGCAGTTCTTC
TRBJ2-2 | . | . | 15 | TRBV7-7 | CASSPGQLNTGELFF | TGTGCTAGCAGCCCCGGACAGCTTAACACCGGGGAGCTGTTTTTT
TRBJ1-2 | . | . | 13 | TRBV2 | CASSEGGRYGYTF | TGTGCCAGCAGTGAAGGGGGAAGGTATGGCTACACCTTC
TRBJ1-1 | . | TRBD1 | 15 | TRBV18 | CASSTTGAWNTEAFF | TGTGCCAGCTCAACAACAGGGGCTTGGAACACTGAAGCTTTCTTT
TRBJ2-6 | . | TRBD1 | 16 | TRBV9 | CASSLTTGSGANVLTF | TGTGCCAGCAGCCTAACGACAGGGTCTGGGGCCAACGTCCTGACTTTC
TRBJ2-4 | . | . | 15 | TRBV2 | CASSERFLEENIQYF | TGTGCCAGCAGTGAACGATTTCTGGAAGAAAACATTCAGTACTTC
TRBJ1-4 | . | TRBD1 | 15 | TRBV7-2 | CASSLEVRGREKLFF | TGTGCCAGCAGCCTAGAGGTGAGGGGGCGAGAAAAACTGTTTTTT
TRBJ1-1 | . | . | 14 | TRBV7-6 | CASSLVSGTTEAFF | TGTGCCAGCAGCTTAGTTTCGGGGACCACTGAAGCTTTCTTT
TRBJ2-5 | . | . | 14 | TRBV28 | CASTSPGGRETQYF | TGTGCCAGCACCTCCCCCGGGGGTCGGGAGACCCAGTACTTC
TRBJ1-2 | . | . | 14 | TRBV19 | CATVTSGGNYGYTF | TGTGCCACCGTGACCTCGGGGGGGAACTATGGCTACACCTTC
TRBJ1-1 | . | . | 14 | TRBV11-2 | CASSLDSQDTEAFF | TGTGCCAGCAGCTTAGATTCGCAGGACACTGAAGCTTTCTTT
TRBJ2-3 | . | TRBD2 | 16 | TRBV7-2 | CASSLAGGAGFDTQYF | TGTGCCAGCAGCTTAGCCGGGGGGGCCGGGTTTGATACGCAGTATTTT
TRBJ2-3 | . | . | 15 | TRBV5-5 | CASSLVLGSTDTQYF | TGTGCCAGCAGCTTGGTATTGGGAAGCACAGATACGCAGTATTTT
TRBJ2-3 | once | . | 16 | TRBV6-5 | CASSYSRGTFTDTQYF | TGTGCCAGCAGTTATTCCCGTGGGACTTTCACAGATACGCAGTATTTT
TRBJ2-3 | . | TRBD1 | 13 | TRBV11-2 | CASSLGGQNTQYF | TGTGCCAGCAGCTTAGGGGGACAGAATACGCAGTATTTT
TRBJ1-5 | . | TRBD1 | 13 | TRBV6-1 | CASRDRVGQPQHF | TGTGCCAGCAGGGACAGGGTAGGTCAGCCCCAGCATTTT
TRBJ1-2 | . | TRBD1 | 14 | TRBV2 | CASSGDRAVYGYTF | TGTGCCAGCAGTGGGGACAGGGCGGTCTATGGCTACACCTTC
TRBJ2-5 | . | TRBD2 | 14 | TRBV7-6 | CASRLAGVVGPQYF | TGTGCCAGCAGGCTAGCGGGGGTAGTCGGGCCCCAGTACTTC
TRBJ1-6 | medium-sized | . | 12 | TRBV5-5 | CASSSINSPLHF | TGTGCCAGCAGCTCCATAAATTCACCCCTCCACTTT
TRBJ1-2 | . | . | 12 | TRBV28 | CASSSFGRGYTF | TGTGCCAGCAGTTCCTTCGGGAGGGGCTACACCTTC
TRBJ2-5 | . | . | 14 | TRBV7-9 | CASSPGTSAETQYF | TGTGCCAGCAGCCCAGGGACTTCCGCGGAGACCCAGTACTTC
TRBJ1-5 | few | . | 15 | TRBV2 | CASSAQTHGNQPQHF | TGTGCCAGCAGTGCACAGACCCACGGCAATCAGCCCCAGCATTTT
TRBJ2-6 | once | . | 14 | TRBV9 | CASSALSGANVLTF | TGTGCCAGCAGCGCCCTCTCTGGGGCCAACGTCCTGACTTTC
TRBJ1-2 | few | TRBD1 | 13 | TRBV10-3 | CAITDRVSYGYTF | TGTGCCATCACAGACAGGGTGTCGTATGGCTACACCTTC
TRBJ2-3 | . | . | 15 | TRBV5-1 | CASSLIVGSTDTQYF | TGCGCCAGCAGCTTGATCGTGGGGAGCACAGATACGCAGTATTTT
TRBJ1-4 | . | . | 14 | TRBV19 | CASSISADNEKLFF | TGTGCCAGTAGTATATCGGCGGACAATGAAAAACTGTTTTTT
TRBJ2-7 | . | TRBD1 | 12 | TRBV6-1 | CASSGTGGEQYF | TGTGCCAGCAGTGGGACAGGGGGCGAGCAGTACTTC
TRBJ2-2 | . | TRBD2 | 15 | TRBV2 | CAPSPSGGVTGELFF | TGTGCCCCCAGCCCCAGCGGGGGGGTTACCGGGGAGCTGTTTTTT
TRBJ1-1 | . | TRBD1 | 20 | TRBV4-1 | CASSQDIGSRDSVENTEAFF | TGCGCCAGCAGCCAAGATATTGGTTCCCGGGACAGCGTGGAGAACACTGAAGCTTTCTTT
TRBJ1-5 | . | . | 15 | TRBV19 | CASSTLGVSNQPQHF | TGTGCCAGTAGTACCCTGGGGGTTAGCAATCAGCCCCAGCATTTT
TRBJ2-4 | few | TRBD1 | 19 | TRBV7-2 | CASSLRTGAGVLAKNIQYF | TGTGCCAGCAGCTTAAGGACAGGGGCTGGCGTCCTAGCCAAAAACATTCAGTACTTC